Each of the 13 T cell receptor beta chains below was sequenced from the same sample in a study of blood T cell repertoires in COVID-19. Using immunoSEQ multiplex PCR, the repertoire was profiled, and TCRdb retains in-frame clones only, with some absent. This table holds about 230,000 clones, 88% found once. Sequences were obtained from PBMCs or T cells enriched from blood (not recorded which). These receptors all stem from a woman in her 40s with acute COVID-19.

This chain joins TRBV4-3 and TRBJ2-2, with D tentatively TRBD2 (5 bases). Germline CDR1 is LGHNA and CDR2 is YSLEER. The CDR3 totals 14 residues. Trimming removed 0 bases from V and 5 bases from J, with 7 bases in between. CDR3 residues: CASSQDPGTGELFF. The CDR3 DNA reads as TGCGCCAGCAGCCAAGACCCGGGAACCGGGGAGCTGTTTTTT.

This chain uses TRBV4-3 with TRBJ2-2; 8 nucleotides agree with TRBD2. Per the germline V gene, CDR1 is LGHNA and CDR2 is YSLEER. The CDR3 sequence is 17 residues long. The J segment lost 5 bases and the V segment lost 0 bases, leaving 8 bases of the junction unmatched. Written as DNA, the CDR3 is TGCGCCAGCAGCCAAGATGGGCCGGGGGGGCTTACCGGGGAGCTGTTTTTT. Encoded protein: CASSQDGPGGLTGELFF.

The chain carries TRBV10-2 and TRBJ2-5; 9 nucleotides line up with TRBD1. Germline-derived CDR1 and CDR2 are WSHSY and SAAADI. J gave up 5 bases and V 7 bases, and 17 bases lay outside the gene matches. The CDR3 consists of 17 residues. The CDR3 is CASTRLPGQGRGETQYF. CDR3 sequence (DNA): TGCGCCAGCACCAGACTACCGGGACAGGGCAGGGGGGAGACCCAGTACTTC.

The V gene is TRBV7-2, the J gene TRBJ1-1; tentative D call: TRBD1 (6 bases). Trimming left V 4 bases short and J 4 bases short, with 13 bases between. The length of the CDR3 is 14 residues. Germline V gene lookup returns CDR1 SGHTA and CDR2 FQGNSA. This CDR3 reads CASSSRGGLTEAFF. The CDR3 nucleotides are TGTGCCAGCAGCTCCCGGGGGGGGCTCACTGAAGCTTTCTTT. The variable domain in full, completed from reference TRBV7-2 and TRBJ1-1, reads GAGVSQSPSNKVTEKGKDVELRCDPISGHTALYWYRQSLGQGLEFLIYFQGNSAPDKSGLPSDRFSAERTGGSVSTLTIQRTQQEDSAVYLCASSSRGGLTEAFFGQGTRLTVV.

V is TRBV18 and J is TRBJ1-2; D unclear. The germline V gene encodes CDR1 KGHSH and CDR2 LQKENI. This CDR3 region has 14 residues. The V end lost 4 bases, the J end lost 2 bases, and 11 bases lay between the germline ends. CDR3 loop: CASSLARENYGYTF. As DNA, the CDR3 is TGTGCCAGCTCACTCGCGAGGGAAAACTATGGCTACACCTTC.

V is TRBV18 and J is TRBJ1-4, with a weak D call TRBD1 (5 bases). The germline CDR1 and CDR2 sequences are KGHSH and LQKENI. The V gene lost 2 bases and the J gene lost 8 bases, with 12 bases spanning the gap. The CDR3 sequence is 14 residues long. CDR3 amino acids: CASSPGREEEKLFF. The CDR3, as DNA: TGTGCCAGCTCACCAGGCAGGGAGGAGGAAAAACTGTTTTTT.

The V gene is TRBV3-1 (or the pseudogene TRBV3-2), the J gene TRBJ1-4; 10 positions agree with TRBD1. V was pared by 2 bases and J by 7 bases, with 7 bases of the junction left unmatched. The CDR3 contains 16 residues. Germline V CDR1 and CDR2: LGHDT, YNNKEL (reference sequence). The CDR3 nucleotides read TGTGCCAGCAGCCAAACCTCCGGGACAGGGGTTGAAAAACTGTTTTTT. Residues: CASSQTSGTGVEKLFF.

The V and J genes are TRBV5-8 and TRBJ1-5; D is ambiguous. Looked up from germline, CDR1 is SGHTS and CDR2 is YDEGEE. The CDR3 contains 12 residues. V shed 0 bases and J shed 11 bases, with 9 bases lying between them. The CDR3 region has the DNA TGTGCCAGCAGCTTGGTCGTCGGTGCCCAGCATTTT. Amino acid sequence: CASSLVVGAQHF.

The rearrangement uses TRBV19 and TRBJ1-4; the D is unclear. CDR3 size: 15 residues. Per the germline V gene, CDR1 is LNHDA and CDR2 is SQIVND (reference sequence). V dropped 1 base and J dropped 10 bases, with 16 bases sitting between them. The CDR3 loop reads CASSIVPSLSGKLFF. Here the CDR3 DNA reads TGTGCCAGTAGTATAGTACCCAGTCTGTCTGGAAAACTGTTTTTT.

The chain couples TRBV11-3 to TRBJ2-1; 10 bases are a match to TRBD2. Germline lookup yields CDR1 SGHNT and CDR2 YENEEA. The CDR3 is made up of 15 amino acids. The junction had 1 base not matched to a gene; V was cut back by 3 bases and J by 2 bases. For the CDR3, the DNA is TGTGCCAGCAGCTTGGGACTAGCGCCCTACAATGAGCAGTTCTTC. Encoded protein: CASSLGLAPYNEQFF.

CDR3 coding DNA: TGTGCCAGCAGCTTTTTCCCTAGCGGGCTGCGCGAGCAGTACTTC. This encodes CASSFFPSGLREQYF. The chain is built from TRBV7-2 and TRBJ2-7, with TRBD2 matching 8 bases. Trimming cost V 3 bases and J 6 bases; bases outside gene matches: 10. This CDR3 is 15 amino acids long. Germline V gives CDR1 SGHTA, CDR2 FQGNSA.

This clone has a single count. The V and J genes are TRBV9 and TRBJ2-1; 16 nucleotides line up with TRBD2. V trimming: 4 bases; J trimming: 3 bases; junction bases outside the gene matches: 13. The CDR3 runs to 20 residues. Germline CDR1 and CDR2: SGDLS and YYNGEE. CDR3 nucleotide sequence: TGTGCCAGCAGCCTAACCACCGGGACTAGCGGGAGGGCCGACTACAATGAGCAGTTCTTC. This sequence encodes CASSLTTGTSGRADYNEQFF.

The V and J genes are TRBV23-1 and TRBJ2-2; the match to TRBD2 covers 13 bases. TRBV23-1 is placed among ORFs of uncertain function. V lost 1 base, J lost 5 bases, and 13 bases stayed unmatched. The CDR3 has 20 amino acids. CDR3 coding DNA: TGCGCCAGCAGTCAATTGGACGGACTAGCGGGAGAGGGTTGTACCGGGGAGCTGTTTTTT. Encoded protein: CASSQLDGLAGEGCTGELFF.